Listed here are 26 T cell receptor beta chains from one sample, sequenced in a study of blood T cell repertoires in COVID-19. Profiling relied on immunoSEQ multiplex PCR, and the TCRdb table lists in-frame clones only, not all of them. The table lists approximately 440,000 clones, about 92% of them singletons. The sequenced material came from PBMCs or T cells enriched from blood (not recorded which). The receptor source for this set is a man aged 18 to 30 who had recovered from COVID-19.

V gene TRBV27 combines with J gene TRBJ1-3; TRBD1 agrees at 7 bases. The CDR3 loop spans 13 amino acids. V shed 3 bases, J shed 7 bases, and the junction held 3 bases outside the gene matches. Germline assignment: CDR1 MNHEY and CDR2 SMNVEV (reference sequence). The CDR3 DNA reads TGTGCCAGCAGTTTGGTCAGGGGGAACACCATATATTTT. Translation gives CASSLVRGNTIYF.

In DNA form, the CDR3 reads TGCGCCAGCAGCCGTGAGGGCACCAACTATGGCTACACCTTC. Translated, it gives CASSREGTNYGYTF. The chain employs TRBV5-1 and TRBJ1-2; D not resolved. Germline CDR1 SGHRS, CDR2 YFSETQ. CDR3 length: 14 residues. The V gene lost 4 bases and the J gene lost 2 bases, with 12 bases spanning the gap.

The table lists this clone with a few counts. This sequence joins TRBV11-2 and TRBJ1-6; TRBD1 is a possible D gene (5 bases). V lost 5 bases to trimming and J lost 8 bases, with 19 bases between them. CDR1 and CDR2 (germline): SGHAT, FQNNGV. The CDR3 covers 16 residues. CDR3 nucleotides: TGTGCCAGCAGCCTACCGACCGACAGCTCCGATTCACCCCTCCACTTT. Protein product: CASSLPTDSSDSPLHF.

The V call is TRBV28, the J call TRBJ2-2, with D perhaps matching TRBD1 (6 bases). V shed 3 bases and J shed 0 bases, with 32 bases lying between them. The germline gives CDR1 MDHEN, CDR2 SYDVKM. The CDR3 totals 23 residues. CDR3 amino acids: CASSFWGLTGRTDAVPNTGELFF. The CDR3 nucleotides are TGTGCCAGCAGTTTTTGGGGCCTGACGGGAAGGACAGACGCCGTCCCGAACACCGGGGAGCTGTTTTTT.

This rearrangement joins TRBV9 to TRBJ1-3; TRBD1 matches 7 bases. V trimming: 2 bases; J trimming: 2 bases; junction bases outside the gene matches: 1. Per germline, CDR1 SGDLS and CDR2 YYNGEE. The CDR3 is made up of 14 amino acids. CDR3 sequence (DNA): TGTGCCAGCAGCGTGACAGGGACTGGAAACACCATATATTTT. This codes for CASSVTGTGNTIYF.

The chain carries TRBV27 and TRBJ2-7, with D maybe TRBD1 (7 bases). V was pared by 5 bases and J by 3 bases, with 20 bases between. CDR1 and CDR2 from the germline V gene are MNHEY and SMNVEV (reference sequence). The CDR3 loop spans 16 amino acids. The CDR3: CASSRGVRGLIYEQYF. CDR3 DNA: TGTGCCAGCAGTCGCGGGGTCAGGGGGTTAATCTACGAGCAGTACTTC.

V is TRBV11-2 and J is TRBJ1-2, with D perhaps matching TRBD1 (6 bases). Germline CDR1 and CDR2: SGHAT and FQNNGV. V was clipped by 1 base and J by 7 bases, with 16 bases between them. This CDR3 is built from 15 residues. CDR3 coding DNA: TGTGCCAGCAGCTTAGGAGGGGCAGGGGCGGTTGGCTACACCTTC. Translating it yields CASSLGGAGAVGYTF. Drawing the rest from reference TRBV11-2 and TRBJ1-2, the complete variable domain is EAGVAQSPRYKIIEKRQSVAFWCNPISGHATLYWYQQILGQGPKLLIQFQNNGVVDDSQLPKDRFSAERLKGVDSTLKIQPAKLEDSAVYLCASSLGGAGAVGYTFGSGTRLTVV.

The rearrangement links TRBV5-1 to TRBJ2-5, with a tentative D call TRBD1 (5 bases). The CDR3 sequence is 15 residues long. The V and J ends lost 4 bases and 0 bases respectively, with 13 bases between them. Germline values: CDR1 SGHRS, CDR2 YFSETQ. The CDR3 here is CASSPRARDQETQYF. CDR3 DNA sequence: TGCGCCAGCAGCCCCAGGGCAAGGGACCAAGAGACCCAGTACTTC.

This clone was observed once. The V and J genes are TRBV30 and TRBJ2-7, with D maybe TRBD2 (6 bases). V was shortened by 8 bases and J by 4 bases, with 18 bases between the two germline ends. The CDR3 has 13 amino acids. Germline values: CDR1 GTSNPN, CDR2 SVGIG (reference sequence). CDR3 DNA: TGTGCCGCACATGTCCCGGGAGCATACGAGCAGTACTTC. It codes for CAAHVPGAYEQYF. The variable domain in full, with the rest retrieved from reference TRBV30 and TRBJ2-7, is SQTIHQWPATLVQPVGSPLSLECTVEGTSNPNLYWYRQAAGRGLQLLFYSVGIGQISSEVPQNLSASRPQDRQFILSSKKLLLSDSGFYLCAAHVPGAYEQYFGPGTRLTVT.

This clone appeared a single time. The rearrangement joins TRBV2 to TRBJ1-5, with TRBD1 matching over 9 bases. CDR3 length equals 14 residues. With V trimmed by 6 bases and J by 6 bases, 6 bases remained unmatched. The germline V gene has CDR1 SNHLY and CDR2 FYNNEI. The CDR3 protein is CASRPDRGSQPQHF. Here the CDR3 DNA reads TGTGCCAGCAGGCCCGACAGGGGGAGTCAGCCCCAGCATTTT.

The CDR3 DNA reads as TGTGCCAGCAGCCATTCGGAAAAACTGTTTTTT. Translated: CASSHSEKLFF. This sequence joins TRBV3-1 (or the pseudogene TRBV3-2) and TRBJ1-4; no firm D call. The CDR3 is 11 residues long. With 3 bases removed from V and 8 bases from J, the gap between germline ends came to 4 bases. Germline-derived CDR1 and CDR2 are LGHDT and YNNKEL (reference sequence).

The V and J genes are TRBV5-6 and TRBJ1-2; D is uncertain. CDR1 is SGHDT, CDR2 YYEEEE, per germline. The CDR3 runs 13 residues. V shed 4 bases and J shed 4 bases, with 11 bases lying between them. CDR3 residues: CASSRRSAYGYTF. The CDR3 nucleotides are TGTGCCAGCAGCCGCAGGTCCGCCTATGGCTACACCTTC.

Note on this clone: At one of its ends the junction is not consistent with the germline gene, which may arise from a read error. V and J are TRBV5-1 and TRBJ2-2; 9 positions agree with TRBD2. The germline CDR1 and CDR2 sequences are SGHRS and YFSETQ. CDR3 length: 14 amino acids. CDR3 region: CASSPGLAGRGAVF. For the CDR3, the DNA is TGCGCCAGCAGCCCGGGACTAGCTGGTCGGGGAGCTGTTTTT.

The genes are TRBV18 and TRBJ1-3; tentative D call: TRBD1 (5 bases). Germline V gene lookup returns CDR1 KGHSH and CDR2 LQKENI. Trimming took off 3 bases at V and 0 bases at J, with 9 bases between the two ends. This CDR3 is built from 15 residues. CDR3 nucleotide sequence: TGTGCCAGCTCACCGGTCAGGGTCTCTGGAAACACCATATATTTT. As protein: CASSPVRVSGNTIYF.

The chain has TRBV12-3 or TRBV12-4 and TRBJ2-5; tentatively, D is TRBD1 (7 bases). The CDR3 is 12 amino acids. With 6 bases removed from V and 4 bases from J, the gap between germline ends came to 9 bases. CDR3 sequence reads: CASSRGVETQYF. The CDR3 nucleotides read TGTGCCAGCAGCAGGGGGGTAGAGACCCAGTACTTC.

The chain uses TRBV27 and TRBJ1-5, with a tentative D call TRBD1 (6 bases). The CDR3 totals 14 residues. The germline V gene encodes CDR1 MNHEY and CDR2 SMNVEV (reference sequence). Deletions cut 5 bases from V and 7 bases from J, with 15 bases between. CDR3 amino acids: CASSEQQGVQPQHF. DNA for the CDR3: TGTGCCAGCAGTGAACAACAGGGAGTCCAGCCCCAGCATTTT.

This clone came up once. This chain uses TRBV5-1 with TRBJ2-3, with 9 bases that match TRBD2. The CDR3 loop spans 16 amino acids. Trimming removed 5 bases from V and 4 bases from J; junction bases left unmatched: 11. Looked up from germline, CDR1 is SGHRS and CDR2 is YFSETQ. The CDR3 DNA is TGCGCCAGCAGACCTAGAGCGGGAGGAGGTGCAGATACGCAGTATTTT. Its protein is CASRPRAGGGADTQYF.

The chain couples TRBV15 to TRBJ2-7; 10 bases align to TRBD1. From germline, CDR1 is LNHNV and CDR2 YYDKDF (reference sequence). The CDR3 loop spans 14 amino acids. The V gene end was trimmed by 1 base and the J gene end by 4 bases; junction bases not matched to a gene: 1. Here the CDR3 DNA reads TGTGCCACCAGCAGAGGGACAGGGGGGTACGAGCAGTACTTC. The encoded protein is CATSRGTGGYEQYF.

The V call is TRBV2, the J call TRBJ1-6, with D possibly being TRBD1 (5 bases). The CDR3 totals 15 residues. V was trimmed by 6 bases and J by 10 bases, leaving 19 bases between them. The germline V gene has CDR1 SNHLY and CDR2 FYNNEI. The CDR3 loop is CASSKDISGGSPLHF. In DNA form, the CDR3 reads TGTGCCAGCAGCAAGGACATATCGGGAGGCTCACCCCTCCACTTT.

The V gene is TRBV2, the J gene TRBJ2-2, with no clear D. The V and J ends lost 4 bases and 9 bases respectively, with 9 bases between them. The CDR3 is 12 residues long. CDR1 is SNHLY and CDR2 is FYNNEI in the germline V gene. The DNA for the CDR3 is TGTGCCAGCAGTGGAGATCTTAGGGAGCTGTTTTTT. Residues: CASSGDLRELFF.

This clone is a singleton in its sample. The chain carries TRBV12-5 and TRBJ2-3; 10 bases line up with TRBD2. In germline, CDR1 is LGHNT, CDR2 FRNRAP. The CDR3 spans 16 residues. After removal of 0 bases from V and 6 bases from J, the junction contained 6 bases not matched to a gene. The CDR3 region is CASGLVSGRAGDTQYF. DNA of the CDR3: TGTGCTAGTGGTTTGGTAAGCGGGAGGGCCGGGGATACGCAGTATTTT.

The chain couples TRBV9 to TRBJ2-3, with 12 nucleotides matching TRBD2. Germline V gene sequence: CDR1 SGDLS, CDR2 YYNGEE. J lost 2 bases, V lost 5 bases, and 6 bases had no gene match. The CDR3 loop spans 16 amino acids. The DNA for the CDR3 is TGTGCCAGCAGTGCTAGCGGGGGGGCCCCCACAGATACGCAGTATTTT. Amino acids: CASSASGGAPTDTQYF.

V usage is TRBV30 and J usage is TRBJ1-3; TRBD1 aligns across 7 bases. CDR1 and CDR2 (germline): GTSNPN, SVGIG (reference sequence). The length of the CDR3 is 13 residues. The V and J ends lost 4 bases and 4 bases, in that order; junction bases with no gene match: 4. CDR3 DNA: TGTGCCTGGACCAGGGACAGAGGAAACACCATATATTTT. It codes for CAWTRDRGNTIYF.

V and J are TRBV18 and TRBJ1-1, with D unresolved. Deletions cut 3 bases from V and 0 bases from J, with 8 bases between. CDR3 length: 14 amino acids. Germline V gives CDR1 KGHSH, CDR2 LQKENI. Here the CDR3 DNA reads TGTGCCAGCTCACCTCGAGGAATGAACACTGAAGCTTTCTTT. Protein product: CASSPRGMNTEAFF.

The rearrangement joins TRBV5-4 to TRBJ1-2; D is undetermined. V gave up 5 bases and J gave up 8 bases, with 19 bases separating them. The germline gives CDR1 SGHNT, CDR2 YYREEE (reference sequence). The CDR3 consists of 14 residues. CDR3 loop: CASRSTPAGIGYTF. The CDR3 nucleotides read TGTGCCAGCAGATCCACCCCGGCGGGTATCGGCTACACCTTC. Full variable domain (remainder filled in from reference TRBV5-4 and TRBJ1-2): ETGVTQSPTHLIKTRGQQVTLRCSSQSGHNTVSWYQQALGQGPQFIFQYYREEENGRGNFPPRFSGLQFPNYSSELNVNALELDDSALYLCASRSTPAGIGYTFGSGTRLTVV.

This chain joins TRBV3-1 (or the pseudogene TRBV3-2) and TRBJ2-1; D is possibly TRBD2 (6 bases). V lost 1 base and J lost 2, with 12 bases in between. This CDR3 spans 16 amino acids. CDR1 and CDR2 from the germline V gene are LGHDT and YNNKEL (reference sequence). CDR3 DNA sequence: TGTGCCAGCAGCCAAGTTGCCGGGGGTGCCTACAATGAGCAGTTCTTC. Translating it yields CASSQVAGGAYNEQFF.